These T cell receptor beta chains were read from a single sample in a study of cytomegalovirus exposure and HLA in healthy donors. TCRdb's table, derived via immunoSEQ multiplex PCR, lists solely in-frame clones and lacks some. The table has 200,000 to 250,000 clones, 79% seen once. Sequenced material: PBMCs. These receptors came from a middle-aged man in good health and CMV-seronegative. Both conserved end residues are part of each CDR3. D genes are given only for firm matches. Size values are once, few and many counts, or a class for expanded clones, and some rows have none.

J,D,V,size,CDR3,DNA
TRBJ1-1,.,TRBV5-1,.,CASSLDRLRTEAFF,TGCGCCAGCAGCTTGGACAGGCTAAGGACTGAAGCTTTCTTT
TRBJ2-4,TRBD2,TRBV11-2,once,CASSLVPERTGTSMDIQYF,TGTGCCAGCAGCTTAGTCCCAGAAAGGACCGGGACTAGCATGGACATTCAGTACTTC
TRBJ1-3,TRBD1,TRBV7-8,few,CASTPTGSSGNTIYF,TGTGCCAGCACCCCGACAGGGAGCTCTGGAAACACCATATATTTT
TRBJ2-1,TRBD2,TRBV7-9,.,CASSLLAGVGNEQFF,TGTGCCAGCAGCCTACTAGCGGGAGTGGGCAATGAGCAGTTCTTC
TRBJ2-2,.,TRBV21-1,once,CASSKVVQGRGTGELFF,TGTGCCAGCAGCAAAGTAGTTCAGGGTCGCGGCACCGGGGAGCTGTTTTTT
TRBJ2-1,.,TRBV11-3,.,CASSLTQGEQFF,TGTGCCAGCAGCTTGACCCAGGGGGAGCAGTTCTTC
TRBJ2-7,.,TRBV28,.,CASSLRGEQYF,TGTGCCAGCAGTTTAAGGGGCGAGCAGTACTTC
TRBJ2-2,.,TRBV18,.,CASSPRQANTGELFF,TGTGCCAGCTCACCCCGACAGGCGAACACCGGGGAGCTGTTTTTT
TRBJ2-1,TRBD2,TRBV5-6,.,CASSRGVSSGRNEQFF,TGTGCCAGCAGCCGGGGGGTATCCAGCGGGCGGAATGAGCAGTTCTTC
TRBJ1-1,.,TRBV28,.,CASSSRTDNTEAFF,TGTGCCAGCAGTTCAAGGACAGATAACACTGAAGCTTTCTTT